This TCR beta chain appears in the sequencing data of a study of CD8 T cells in ankylosing spondylitis. Study observations and caveats: A TCR beta motif of several highly homologous variants appeared characteristic of ankylosing spondylitis blood.

As for this clonotype: Its target is not known.

This CDR3 spans 12 amino acids. The germline V and J ends were trimmed by 3 bases and 7 bases, with 9 bases remaining between them. Germline V gives CDR1 MNHEY, CDR2 SVGEGT. MiXCR, applied by TCRdb to the 5' RACE reads, yields one record per CDR3 protein. Counted here are roughly 400,000 distinct CDR3 sequences, about 20% occurring once; the ten biggest clones make up approximately 16%. Sequences were obtained from blood, either unsorted or a sorted T cell fraction (not recorded which). This TCR derives from a male donor with ankylosing spondylitis. The chain employs TRBV6-2 or TRBV6-3 and TRBJ2-5; D gene ambiguous. CDR3 bases: TGTGCCAGCAGTTATCCCTTGAGGACCCAGTACTTC. Its protein is CASSYPLRTQYF.